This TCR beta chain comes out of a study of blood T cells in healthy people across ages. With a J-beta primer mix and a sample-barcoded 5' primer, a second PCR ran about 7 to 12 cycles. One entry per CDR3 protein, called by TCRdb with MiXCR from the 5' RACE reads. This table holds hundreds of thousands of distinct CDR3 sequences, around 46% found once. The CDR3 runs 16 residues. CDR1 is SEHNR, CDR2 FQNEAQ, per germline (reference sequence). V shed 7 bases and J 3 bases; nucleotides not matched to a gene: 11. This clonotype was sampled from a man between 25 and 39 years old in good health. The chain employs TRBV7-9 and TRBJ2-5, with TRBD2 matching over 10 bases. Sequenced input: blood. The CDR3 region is CASTLLFGTSEETQYF. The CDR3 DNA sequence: TGTGCCAGCACCCTCCTGTTCGGGACTAGCGAAGAGACCCAGTACTTC.